This T cell receptor (beta chain) was retrieved from a study of regulatory T cells in long-lasting Graves disease (dated by TCRdb to the early 2020s). Study-wide context: Persistent Graves' disease meant more than 5 years of antithyroid drug treatment with TSH receptor autoantibodies that stayed positive. A total of some 35 samples underwent TCR sequencing, from roughly 13 patients with persistent Graves' disease and 20 or so patients with newly diagnosed Graves' disease. Persistent Graves' disease patients were compared with newly diagnosed Graves' disease patients by peripheral blood TCR sequencing and RNA sequencing. The study took place in China and was registered as a clinical trial. Persistent Graves' disease patients in the clinical cohort had taken antithyroid drugs for around 11 years on average.

The library was obtained by multiplex PCR. The sequencer listed for this sample is Illumina HiSeq 4000. To build TCR beta libraries, CDR3 regions were amplified by Arm-PCR using iRepertoire HTBI primers. Before sequencing, the PCR products underwent gel purification. On the authors' methods: Across samples, 60 to 75 TRBV and roughly 15 TRBJ segments were identified and used for gene usage analysis of CDR3 amino acid clonotypes. Filtered high-quality paired reads were merged into contigs using COPE and FqMerger. BLAST was used to align contigs to IMGT TRBV, TRBD and TRBJ reference genes, and CDR3 was defined according to IMGT. Any clonotype with a frequency above 0.1% was counted as a highly expanded clone. Shannon entropy was used to measure repertoire diversity, and the Gini coefficient was used to measure V-J evenness. A clonotype was considered public if more than one individual shared it. The public reads were reanalyzed by TCRdb: fastp trimming at Q25, MiXCR alignment, in-frame beta chains only. Identical CDR3 protein sequences are pooled into one entry, listed with their most common genes and DNA. The V and J calls shown here were made by TCRdb, not taken from the authors' results. The sample data list a few hundred thousand distinct CDR3 sequences, and roughly 23% of these were observed just once. The ten most abundant clones make up 13% of the sample.

V drops 7 bases and J drops 5 bases, leaving 14 bases in between. The germline V gene (reference sequence) yields DFQATT for CDR1 and SNEGSKA for CDR2. Including cysteine and phenylalanine, the CDR3 has 12 amino acids. Solely the CDR3 DNA is kept, with 36 bases framed from the first base. This clonotype was recorded at least ten times. The specificity of this receptor is unknown. Qualities for individual bases were not recorded, and no much larger clone is one base off. The time point label, as the study defines it: persistent/refractory GD, antithyroid drugs over 5 years with positive TRAb. RNA was extracted from PBMCs in TRIzol for both TCR sequencing and RNA sequencing. The diagnosis of Graves' disease was made according to American Thyroid Association guidelines. Patients for the study were recruited at an endocrinology department in Xi'an, China. Each patient gave roughly 8.4 milliliters of peripheral blood, collected in an EDTA anticoagulant tube. Ficoll Paque Plus density gradient separation was used to isolate PBMCs, and no additional T cell sorting was done. An Agilent 2100 Bioanalyzer and agarose gel were used to assess RNA quality, and a NanoDrop 2000 was used to measure RNA concentration.

What the research found in general, with its limitations: More public clonotypes were shared among persistent patients (under 3,000) than among newly diagnosed patients (roughly 1,000). The small sample size was acknowledged by the authors as a limitation that may reduce accuracy. Sequencing and analysis were limited to the TCR beta chain. Compared with newly diagnosed patients, patients with persistent Graves' disease had lower TCR Shannon entropy and fewer highly expanded clones, which suggests clonal expansion. The study examined only peripheral blood because the primary lesion, thyroid tissue, could not be accessed. Persistent disease showed preferential use of TRBV28, TRBJ1-2 and TRBJ2-5, whereas newly diagnosed disease favored TRBV20-1 and TRBJ2-1.

This sequence originates from a female donor with Graves disease. The chain uses TRBV20-1 and TRBJ1-1; 5 matching bases give a weak D call of TRBD1. Sequencing was performed on peripheral blood mononuclear cells (PBMCs), taken when the disease was refractory, from a patient treated with antithyroid drugs. The DNA reads TGCAGTGGCCTCTCGGGGGTTACTGAAGCTTTCTTT. Its product reads: CSGLSGVTEAFF.